The 26 T cell receptor beta chains below all came from one sample that was sequenced in a study of monozygotic twins with cystic fibrosis. The protocol was immunoSEQ multiplex PCR, while the TCRdb copy is restricted to in-frame clones and leaves out a portion. Here the sample spans over 25,000 clones, 95% to 98% being singletons. Sequenced material: blood. Every receptor here comes from a girl aged 2 to 10 with cystic fibrosis.

The chain joins TRBV27 to TRBJ2-7, with 9 bases lining up with TRBD1. The CDR3 extends over 17 amino acids. Germline V gene sequence: CDR1 MNHEY, CDR2 SMNVEV (reference sequence). V lost 4 bases, J lost 4 bases, and 14 bases stayed unmatched. The CDR3 bases are TGTGCCAGCAGTTACCGTTATGCCTACAGGGGGCTTTACGAGCAGTACTTC. Translating gives CASSYRYAYRGLYEQYF.

The chain couples TRBV29-1 to TRBJ2-7; TRBD1 is a possible D gene (6 bases). V lost 5 bases, J lost 3 bases, and 14 bases lay in between. CDR3 length: 13 residues. From germline, CDR1 is SQVTM and CDR2 ANQGSEA. The CDR3 loop is CSVKRDTLYEQYF. For the CDR3, the DNA is TGCAGCGTTAAGAGGGACACCCTCTACGAGCAGTACTTC.

The chain links TRBV29-1 to TRBJ2-5, with 7 bases lining up with TRBD1. The CDR3 is 12 residues long. CDR1 SQVTM and CDR2 ANQGSEA come from the germline V gene. The V and J ends lost 7 bases and 5 bases, in that order; junction bases with no gene match: 7. CDR3 region: CSGETGAETQYF. The CDR3 DNA reads as TGCAGCGGCGAAACAGGGGCGGAGACCCAGTACTTC.

The CDR3 region is CASSLVLLPQETQYF. Here the CDR3 DNA reads TGTGCCAGCAGCTTAGTCTTACTCCCACAAGAGACCCAGTACTTC. V and J are TRBV7-6 and TRBJ2-5, with D unclear. Per germline, CDR1 SGHVS and CDR2 FNYEAQ. The CDR3 length is 15 residues. Between the trimmed V and J ends, which lost 1 base and 2 bases, there was a span of 11 bases.

The chain uses TRBV5-4 and TRBJ2-6; 8 bases map to TRBD1. V dropped 4 bases and J dropped 2; count of bases not matched to a gene: 2. The length of the CDR3 is 15 residues. CDR1 and CDR2 from the germline V gene are SGHNT and YYREEE (reference sequence). CDR3 protein: CASSEQGAGANVLTF. CDR3 sequence (DNA): TGTGCCAGCAGCGAACAGGGGGCTGGGGCCAACGTCCTGACTTTC.

This rearrangement joins TRBV6-6 to TRBJ1-1, with D tentatively TRBD1 (6 bases). The V and J ends lost 5 bases and 8 bases respectively, with 6 bases between them. CDR1 is MNHNY and CDR2 is SVGAGI in the germline V gene (reference sequence). The length of the CDR3 is 10 residues. The DNA of the CDR3 is TGTGCCAGCAGTGACAGGGAAGCTTTCTTT. As protein: CASSDREAFF.

The chain employs TRBV11-3 and TRBJ2-2; 12 bases align to TRBD2. The J segment lost 4 bases and the V segment lost 5 bases, leaving 8 bases of the junction unmatched. CDR1 and CDR2 from the germline V gene are SGHNT and YENEEA. The CDR3 is made up of 17 amino acids. The CDR3 sequence is CASSPDQGLAGTGELFF. The CDR3 DNA sequence: TGTGCCAGCAGCCCAGATCAGGGACTAGCGGGCACCGGGGAGCTGTTTTTT.

V usage is TRBV7-2 and J usage is TRBJ1-5, with D perhaps TRBD1 (6 bases). Per the germline V gene, CDR1 is SGHTA and CDR2 is FQGNSA. V lost 1 base, J lost 4 bases, and 14 bases lay in between. This CDR3 is 16 amino acids long. CDR3 nucleotides: TGTGCCAGCAGCTTAGAATCGGGGGGCCTGAATCAGCCCCAGCATTTT. Translating it yields CASSLESGGLNQPQHF.

The gene calls are TRBV28 and TRBJ2-1, with a weak D call TRBD2 (5 bases). Germline CDR1 MDHEN, CDR2 SYDVKM. The V end was cut by 7 bases, the J end by 1 base, with 17 bases between. The CDR3 covers 16 residues. CDR3 protein: CASNSPGERSYNEQFF. The CDR3 DNA follows: TGTGCCAGCAATTCTCCCGGGGAGAGGTCCTACAATGAGCAGTTCTTC.

The chain combines TRBV16 with TRBJ1-3; possible D gene TRBD1, 6 bases. V lost 5 bases and J 0 bases, leaving 11 bases between the germline ends. Germline V gene data show CDR1 as KGHSY and CDR2 as FQNENV. The CDR3 runs 15 residues. In DNA form, the CDR3 reads TGTGCCAGCAGCTATGACAGGAGCTCTGGAAACACCATATATTTT. It codes for CASSYDRSSGNTIYF.

The gene calls are TRBV11-3 and TRBJ2-1, with 7 nucleotides matching TRBD2. The V and J ends lost 1 base and 7 bases, in that order; junction bases with no gene match: 13. Germline V lookup: CDR1 SGHNT, CDR2 YENEEA. The CDR3 length is 17 residues. The CDR3 DNA reads TGTGCCAGCAGCTTAGTTCGCGGGAGCATTTCTGGTAATGAGCAGTTCTTC. Translating gives CASSLVRGSISGNEQFF.

The V and J genes are TRBV5-1 and TRBJ1-1; D ambiguous. Looked up from germline, CDR1 is SGHRS and CDR2 is YFSETQ. V lost 4 bases, J lost 3 bases, and 7 bases lay in between. The CDR3 contains 12 residues. In DNA, the CDR3 is TGCGCCAGCAGCCGCAGAGACACTGAAGCTTTCTTT. It codes for CASSRRDTEAFF.

The chain couples TRBV5-1 to TRBJ1-3; D unclear. With 0 bases removed from V and 0 bases from J, the gap between germline ends came to 4 bases. This CDR3 has 14 residues. Per germline, CDR1 SGHRS and CDR2 YFSETQ. The CDR3, as DNA: TGCGCCAGCAGCTTGGGTCCCTCTGGAAACACCATATATTTT. Translated: CASSLGPSGNTIYF.

The chain is built from TRBV27 and TRBJ2-1; D gene unclear. The CDR3 is 16 residues long. The V gene's germline CDR1 is MNHEY and CDR2 SMNVEV (reference sequence). With 7 bases removed from V and 3 bases from J, the gap between germline ends came to 19 bases. For the CDR3, the DNA is TGTGCCAGCACCCCGGGCTGGCGGACCGGCTACAATGAGCAGTTCTTC. It specifies CASTPGWRTGYNEQFF.

The chain couples TRBV9 to TRBJ2-2; 7 nucleotides line up with TRBD2. The germline CDR1 and CDR2 sequences are SGDLS and YYNGEE. The CDR3 is made up of 14 amino acids. V shed 4 bases, J shed 4 bases, and the junction held 4 bases outside the gene matches. The CDR3: CASSTRGVTGELFF. The CDR3, as DNA: TGTGCCAGCAGCACCCGGGGGGTCACCGGGGAGCTGTTTTTT.

This clone was observed a single time. The chain carries TRBV5-4 and TRBJ2-3; 7 bases agree with TRBD2. V gave up 0 bases and J gave up 0 bases; unmatched junction bases: 13. CDR3 size: 19 residues. The V gene's germline CDR1 is SGHNT and CDR2 YYREEE (reference sequence). This CDR3 reads CASSLALGGRQSSTDTQYF. Written as DNA, the CDR3 is TGTGCCAGCAGCTTGGCCCTGGGAGGGAGGCAGTCTAGCACAGATACGCAGTATTTT.

This clone was detected only once. This chain links TRBV15 with TRBJ1-4; 7 bases line up with TRBD1. J gave up 2 bases and V 3 bases, and 9 bases lay outside the gene matches. The CDR3 has 17 amino acids. Germline CDR1 LNHNV, CDR2 YYDKDF (reference sequence). This CDR3 reads CATSRTGRLETNEKLFF. The CDR3 coding sequence is TGTGCCACCAGCAGGACAGGGAGACTGGAGACTAATGAAAAACTGTTTTTT.

This chain joins TRBV10-2 and TRBJ1-4, with D perhaps matching TRBD1 (6 bases). With 11 bases removed from V and 3 bases from J, the gap between germline ends came to 19 bases. CDR1 and CDR2 from the germline V gene are WSHSY and SAAADI. The CDR3 totals 15 residues. The CDR3 loop reads CASKGGALANEKLFF. DNA of the CDR3: TGCGCCTCAAAGGGGGGCGCGTTAGCTAATGAAAAACTGTTTTTT.

This sequence joins TRBV23-1 and TRBJ2-3; 9 bases fit TRBD2. TRBV23-1 is placed among ORFs of uncertain function. The ends lost 3 bases at V and 7 bases at J; junction bases unmatched: 14. The CDR3 extends over 17 amino acids. This CDR3 is CASSHSRGGGPDNTQYF. The CDR3 coding sequence is TGCGCCAGCAGTCATTCTCGCGGGGGGGGCCCAGACAATACGCAGTATTTT.

V is TRBV28 and J is TRBJ2-7; 7 positions agree with TRBD1. There are 14 residues in the CDR3. The germline V gene has CDR1 MDHEN and CDR2 SYDVKM. V lost 4 bases and J lost 5; bases outside the gene matches: 8. The CDR3 is CASSSRQGTDEQYF. CDR3 bases: TGTGCCAGCAGTTCCCGACAGGGTACGGACGAGCAGTACTTC.

V usage is TRBV30 and J usage is TRBJ2-7; the D is unclear. Germline-derived CDR1 and CDR2 are GTSNPN and SVGIG (reference sequence). CDR3 length equals 12 residues. The V end was cut by 1 base, the J end by 12 bases, with 16 bases between. CDR3 in amino acids: CAWSAGDLDPYF. The CDR3 DNA sequence: TGTGCCTGGAGTGCCGGTGACCTAGATCCGTACTTC.

This clone appeared a single time. This sequence joins TRBV6-6 and TRBJ2-1, with unresolved D. The V end lost 4 bases, the J end lost 11 bases, and 9 bases lay between the germline ends. This CDR3 comprises 11 residues. Germline V lookup: CDR1 MNHNY, CDR2 SVGAGI (reference sequence). The CDR3 sequence: CASSSGLKQFF. CDR3 coding DNA: TGTGCCAGCAGTTCGGGTCTGAAGCAGTTCTTC.

The gene calls are TRBV27 and TRBJ2-2; TRBD1 matches at 11 bases. This CDR3 spans 13 amino acids. Germline lookup yields CDR1 MNHEY and CDR2 SMNVEV (reference sequence). After removal of 8 bases from V and 7 bases from J, the junction contained 3 bases not matched to a gene. CDR3 nucleotide sequence: TGTGCCAGCGGACAGGGGGCTAACGGGGAGCTGTTTTTT. Translating it yields CASGQGANGELFF.

V and J are TRBV19 and TRBJ1-2; TRBD1 is a possible D gene (5 bases). The germline CDR1 and CDR2 sequences are LNHDA and SQIVND (reference sequence). This CDR3 is 14 amino acids long. V shed 5 bases and J shed 0 bases, with 10 bases lying between them. CDR3 loop: CASSQGSANYGYTF. DNA for the CDR3: TGTGCCAGTAGTCAGGGTTCGGCTAACTATGGCTACACCTTC.

This chain links TRBV9 with TRBJ2-1; the D call may be TRBD1 or TRBD2 (6 bases each). This CDR3 has 13 amino acids. CDR1 SGDLS and CDR2 YYNGEE come from the germline V gene. V lost 6 bases to trimming and J lost 5 bases, with 12 bases between them. For the CDR3, the DNA is TGTGCCAGCAAGGGGGGACGGGACAATGAGCAGTTCTTC. Translating it yields CASKGGRDNEQFF.

V is TRBV4-2 and J is TRBJ2-2; D unclear. The CDR3 covers 15 residues. The germline V gene encodes CDR1 LGHNA and CDR2 YNFKEQ. V shed 2 bases and J shed 6 bases, with 13 bases lying between them. The CDR3 DNA reads TGTGCCAGCAGCCAAACTCCCCTCAATGCCGGGGAGCTGTTTTTT. This translates into CASSQTPLNAGELFF.